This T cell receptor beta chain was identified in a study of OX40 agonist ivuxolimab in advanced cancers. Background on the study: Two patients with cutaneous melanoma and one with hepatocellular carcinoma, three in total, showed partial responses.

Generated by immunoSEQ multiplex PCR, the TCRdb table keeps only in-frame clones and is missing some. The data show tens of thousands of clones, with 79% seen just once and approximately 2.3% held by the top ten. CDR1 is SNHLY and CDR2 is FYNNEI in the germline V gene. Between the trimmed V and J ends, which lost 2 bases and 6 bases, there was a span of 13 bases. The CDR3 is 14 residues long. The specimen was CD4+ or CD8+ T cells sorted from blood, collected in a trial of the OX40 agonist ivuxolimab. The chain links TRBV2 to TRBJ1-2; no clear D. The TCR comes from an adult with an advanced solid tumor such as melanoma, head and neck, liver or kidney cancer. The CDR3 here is CASSEIPPQDGYTF. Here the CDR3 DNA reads TGTGCCAGCAGTGAAATCCCCCCGCAAGATGGCTACACCTTC.